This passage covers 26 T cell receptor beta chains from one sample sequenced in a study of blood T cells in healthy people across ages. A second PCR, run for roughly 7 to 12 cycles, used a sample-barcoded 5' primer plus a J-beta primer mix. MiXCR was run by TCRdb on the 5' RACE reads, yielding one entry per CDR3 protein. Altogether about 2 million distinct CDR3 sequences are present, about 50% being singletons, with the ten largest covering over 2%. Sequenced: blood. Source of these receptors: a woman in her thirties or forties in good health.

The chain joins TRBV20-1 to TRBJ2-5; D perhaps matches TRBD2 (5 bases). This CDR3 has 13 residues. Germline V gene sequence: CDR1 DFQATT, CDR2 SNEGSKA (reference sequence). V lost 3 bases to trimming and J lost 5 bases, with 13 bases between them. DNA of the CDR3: TGCAGTGCTAGCTTCGGGGTCGGCGAGACCCAGTACTTC. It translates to CSASFGVGETQYF.

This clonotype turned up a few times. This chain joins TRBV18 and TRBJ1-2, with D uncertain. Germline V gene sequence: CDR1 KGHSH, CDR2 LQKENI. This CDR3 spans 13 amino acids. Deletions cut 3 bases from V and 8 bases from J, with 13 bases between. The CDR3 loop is CASSPDLSWGYTF. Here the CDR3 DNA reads TGTGCCAGCTCACCGGACCTCAGTTGGGGCTACACCTTC.

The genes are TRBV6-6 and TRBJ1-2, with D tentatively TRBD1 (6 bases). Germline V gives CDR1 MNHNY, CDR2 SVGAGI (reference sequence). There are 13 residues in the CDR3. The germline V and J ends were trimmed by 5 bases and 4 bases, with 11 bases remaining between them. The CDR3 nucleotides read TGTGCCAGCAGTCGGGACACACTCTATGGCTACACCTTC. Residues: CASSRDTLYGYTF.

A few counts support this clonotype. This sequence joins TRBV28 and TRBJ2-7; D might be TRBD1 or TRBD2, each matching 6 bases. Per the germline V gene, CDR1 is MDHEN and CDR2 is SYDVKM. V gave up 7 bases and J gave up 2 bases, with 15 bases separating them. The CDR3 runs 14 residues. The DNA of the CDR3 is TGTGCCAGCACGGCGGAGGGGGTACCCTACGAGCAGTACTTC. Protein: CASTAEGVPYEQYF. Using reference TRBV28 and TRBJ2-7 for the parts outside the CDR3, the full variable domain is DVKVTQSSRYLVKRTGEKVFLECVQDMDHENMFWYRQDPGLGLRLIYFSYDVKMKEKGDIPEGYSVSREKKERFSLILESASTNQTSMYLCASTAEGVPYEQYFGPGTRLTVT.

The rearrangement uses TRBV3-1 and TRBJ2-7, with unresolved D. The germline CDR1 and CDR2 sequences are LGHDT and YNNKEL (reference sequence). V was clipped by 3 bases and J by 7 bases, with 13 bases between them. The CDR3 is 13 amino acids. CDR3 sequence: CASSQVQTEEQYF. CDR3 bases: TGTGCCAGCAGCCAGGTTCAGACGGAGGAGCAGTACTTC.

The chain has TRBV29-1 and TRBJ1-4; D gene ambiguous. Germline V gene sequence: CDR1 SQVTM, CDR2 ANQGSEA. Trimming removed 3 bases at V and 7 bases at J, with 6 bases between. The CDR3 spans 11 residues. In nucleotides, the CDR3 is TGCAGCGTTGAGAAGGGTGAAAAACTGTTTTTT. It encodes CSVEKGEKLFF.

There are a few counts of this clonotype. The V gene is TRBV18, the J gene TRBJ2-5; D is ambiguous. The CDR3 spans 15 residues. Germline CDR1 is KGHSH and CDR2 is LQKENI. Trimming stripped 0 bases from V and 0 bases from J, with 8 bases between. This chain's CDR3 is CASSPPIANQETQYF. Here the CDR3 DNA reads TGTGCCAGCTCACCACCGATCGCTAACCAAGAGACCCAGTACTTC.

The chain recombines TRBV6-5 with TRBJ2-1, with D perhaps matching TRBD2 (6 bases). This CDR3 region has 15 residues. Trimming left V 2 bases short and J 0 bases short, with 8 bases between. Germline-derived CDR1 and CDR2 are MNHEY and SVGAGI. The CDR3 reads CASSYGGDSYNEQFF. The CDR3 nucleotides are TGTGCCAGCAGTTACGGCGGGGACTCCTACAATGAGCAGTTCTTC.

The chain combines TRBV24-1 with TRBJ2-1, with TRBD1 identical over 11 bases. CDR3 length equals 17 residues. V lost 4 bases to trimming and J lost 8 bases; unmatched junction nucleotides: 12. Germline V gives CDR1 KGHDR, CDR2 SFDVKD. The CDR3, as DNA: TGTGCCACCAGTGACGACGAAGGACAGGGGGCGGGATATGAGCAGTTCTTC. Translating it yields CATSDDEGQGAGYEQFF.

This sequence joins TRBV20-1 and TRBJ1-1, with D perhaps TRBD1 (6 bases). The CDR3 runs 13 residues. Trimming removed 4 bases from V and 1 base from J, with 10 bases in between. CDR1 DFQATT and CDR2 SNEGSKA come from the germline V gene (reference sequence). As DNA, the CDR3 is TGCAGTGCTAACCGGGACAAGAACACTGAAGCTTTCTTT. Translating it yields CSANRDKNTEAFF.

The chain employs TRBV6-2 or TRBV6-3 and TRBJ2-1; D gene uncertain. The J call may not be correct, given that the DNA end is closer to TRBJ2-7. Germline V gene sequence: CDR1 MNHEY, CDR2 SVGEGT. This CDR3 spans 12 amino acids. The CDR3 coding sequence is TGTGCCAGCAGGAGGTTTTTCTACGAGCAGTACTTC. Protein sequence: CASRRFFYEQYF.

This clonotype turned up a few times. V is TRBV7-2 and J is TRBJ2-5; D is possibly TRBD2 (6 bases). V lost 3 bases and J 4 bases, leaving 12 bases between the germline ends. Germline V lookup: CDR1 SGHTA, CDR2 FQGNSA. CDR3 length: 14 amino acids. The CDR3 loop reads CASSFGGEGETQYF. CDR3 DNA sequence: TGTGCCAGCAGCTTCGGGGGAGAAGGAGAGACCCAGTACTTC.

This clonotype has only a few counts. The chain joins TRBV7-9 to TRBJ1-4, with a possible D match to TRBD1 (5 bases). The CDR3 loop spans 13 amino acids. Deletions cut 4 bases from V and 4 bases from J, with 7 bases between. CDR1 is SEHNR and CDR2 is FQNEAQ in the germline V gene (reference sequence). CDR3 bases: TGTGCCAGCAGCTCCGGGGGTAATGAAAAACTGTTTTTT. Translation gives CASSSGGNEKLFF. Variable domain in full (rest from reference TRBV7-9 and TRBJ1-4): DTGVSQNPRHKITKRGQNVTFRCDPISEHNRLYWYRQTLGQGPEFLTYFQNEAQLEKSRLLSDRFSAERPKGSFSTLEIQRTEQGDSAMYLCASSSGGNEKLFFGSGTQLSVL.

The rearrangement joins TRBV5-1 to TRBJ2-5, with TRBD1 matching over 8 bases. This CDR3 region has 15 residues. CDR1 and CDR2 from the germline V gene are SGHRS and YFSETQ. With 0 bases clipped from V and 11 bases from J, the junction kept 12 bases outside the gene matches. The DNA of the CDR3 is TGCGCCAGCAGCTTGGGGCAGGGGGCACCGGAAGAGCAGTACTTC. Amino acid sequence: CASSLGQGAPEEQYF.

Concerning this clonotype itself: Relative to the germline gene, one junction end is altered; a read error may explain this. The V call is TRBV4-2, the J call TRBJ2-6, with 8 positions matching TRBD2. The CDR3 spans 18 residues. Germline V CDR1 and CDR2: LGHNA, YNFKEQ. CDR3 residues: CASSQDGRGISGANGLTF. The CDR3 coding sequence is TGTGCCAGCAGCCAAGACGGGAGGGGCATCTCTGGGGCCAACGGCCTGACTTTC.

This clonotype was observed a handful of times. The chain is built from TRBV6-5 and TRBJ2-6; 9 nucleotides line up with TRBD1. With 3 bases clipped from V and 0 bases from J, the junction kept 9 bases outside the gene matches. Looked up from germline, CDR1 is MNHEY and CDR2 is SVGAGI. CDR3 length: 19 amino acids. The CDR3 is CASSYFRDRVLSGANVLTF. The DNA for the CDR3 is TGTGCCAGCAGTTATTTCAGGGACAGGGTCCTCTCTGGGGCCAACGTCCTGACTTTC.

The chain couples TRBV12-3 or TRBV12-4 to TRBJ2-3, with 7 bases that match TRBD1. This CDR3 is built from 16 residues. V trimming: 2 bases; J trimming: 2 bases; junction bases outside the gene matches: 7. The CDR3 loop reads CASSLIRTGVTDTQYF. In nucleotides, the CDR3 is TGTGCCAGCAGTTTAATCAGGACAGGAGTCACAGATACGCAGTATTTT.

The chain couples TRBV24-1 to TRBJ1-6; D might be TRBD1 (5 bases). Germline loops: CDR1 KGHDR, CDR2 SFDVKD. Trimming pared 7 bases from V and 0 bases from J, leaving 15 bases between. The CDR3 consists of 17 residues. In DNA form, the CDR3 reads TGTGCCACCAGATACGGGACCGCCAGCTCCTATAATTCACCCCTCCACTTT. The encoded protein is CATRYGTASSYNSPLHF.

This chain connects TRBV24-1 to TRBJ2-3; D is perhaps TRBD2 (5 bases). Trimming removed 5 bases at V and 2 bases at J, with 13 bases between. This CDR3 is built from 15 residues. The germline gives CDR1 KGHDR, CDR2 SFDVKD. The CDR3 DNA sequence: TGTGCCACCAGTGCCTCGGGGTCCTCCACAGATACGCAGTATTTT. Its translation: CATSASGSSTDTQYF.

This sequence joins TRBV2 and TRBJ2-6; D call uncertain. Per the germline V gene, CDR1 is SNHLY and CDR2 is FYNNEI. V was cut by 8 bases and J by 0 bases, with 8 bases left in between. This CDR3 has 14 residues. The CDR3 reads CASWGTSGANVLTF. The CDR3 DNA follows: TGTGCCAGCTGGGGAACCTCTGGGGCCAACGTCCTGACTTTC.

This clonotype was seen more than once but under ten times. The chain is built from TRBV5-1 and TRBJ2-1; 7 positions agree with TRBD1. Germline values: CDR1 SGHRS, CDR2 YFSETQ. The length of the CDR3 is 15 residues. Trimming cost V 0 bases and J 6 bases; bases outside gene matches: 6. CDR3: CASSLGQGSSNEQFF. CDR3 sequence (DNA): TGCGCCAGCAGCTTGGGACAGGGCAGTAGCAATGAGCAGTTCTTC.

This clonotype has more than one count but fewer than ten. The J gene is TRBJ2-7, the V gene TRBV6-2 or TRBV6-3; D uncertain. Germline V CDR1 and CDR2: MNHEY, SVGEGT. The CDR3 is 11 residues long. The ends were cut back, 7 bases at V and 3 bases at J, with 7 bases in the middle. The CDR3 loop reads CASTNGYEQYF. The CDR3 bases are TGTGCCAGCACGAACGGCTACGAGCAGTACTTC.

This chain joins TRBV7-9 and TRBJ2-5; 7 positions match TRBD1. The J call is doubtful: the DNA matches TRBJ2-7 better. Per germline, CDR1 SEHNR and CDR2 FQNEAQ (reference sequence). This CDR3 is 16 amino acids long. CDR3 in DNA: TGTGCCAGCAGCTTAGTCGACAGGGCTCTATCCTACGAGCAGTACTTC. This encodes CASSLVDRALSYEQYF.

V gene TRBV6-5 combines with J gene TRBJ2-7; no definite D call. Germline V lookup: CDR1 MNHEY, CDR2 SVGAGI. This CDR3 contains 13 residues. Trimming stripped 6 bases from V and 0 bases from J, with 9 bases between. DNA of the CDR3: TGTGCCAGCAGGAGAACAACCTCCTACGAGCAGTACTTC. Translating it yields CASRRTTSYEQYF.

CDR3 coding DNA: TGCAGTGCGGGTGACCGGACTCTTGGCTACACCTTC. This sequence encodes CSAGDRTLGYTF. The rearrangement joins TRBV20-1 to TRBJ1-2; D is unclear. There are 12 residues in the CDR3. V lost 6 bases and J 7 bases, leaving 15 bases between the germline ends. The germline V gene encodes CDR1 DFQATT and CDR2 SNEGSKA (reference sequence).

Here the CDR3 DNA reads TGTGCCAGCAGGAAGGAGGGAGAAAGCCAGCCCCAGCATTTT. It codes for CASRKEGESQPQHF. The J gene is TRBJ1-5, the V gene TRBV6-6; no clear D gene. The CDR3 length is 14 residues. Trimming took off 6 bases at V and 7 bases at J, with 16 bases between the two ends. Per the germline V gene, CDR1 is MNHNY and CDR2 is SVGAGI (reference sequence).